The 19 T cell receptor beta chains listed next were all sequenced from one sample in a study of identical twins. TCRdb re-analysed the 5' RACE reads in MiXCR, keeping a single row per CDR3 protein. The table includes 450,000 or so distinct CDR3 sequences, approximately 14% detected once. The data were also submitted as part of a second study, on yellow fever vaccine responses in identical twins.

The specimen sequenced was CD4+ T cells sorted from blood. Receptor source: a woman in her late teens or twenties in good health.

The V and J genes are TRBV7-2 and TRBJ2-3; D may correspond to TRBD1 or TRBD2 (5 bases each). V was shortened by 2 bases and J by 2 bases, with 8 bases between the two germline ends. Germline V gene sequence: CDR1 SGHTA, CDR2 FQGNSA. The CDR3 totals 14 residues. The CDR3 region is CASSLRGDTDTQYF. The CDR3 DNA reads TGTGCCAGCAGCTTACGGGGCGACACAGATACGCAGTATTTT. The full variable domain, with the rest looked up from reference TRBV7-2 and TRBJ2-3, is GAGVSQSPSNKVTEKGKDVELRCDPISGHTALYWYRQSLGQGLEFLIYFQGNSAPDKSGLPSDRFSAERTGGSVSTLTIQRTQQEDSAVYLCASSLRGDTDTQYFGPGTRLTVL.

This clonotype appeared a few times. The genes are TRBV6-5 and TRBJ2-1, with TRBD2 identical over 13 bases. The J segment lost 0 bases and the V segment lost 4 bases, leaving 6 bases of the junction unmatched. From germline, CDR1 is MNHEY and CDR2 SVGAGI. This CDR3 comprises 18 residues. Written as DNA, the CDR3 is TGTGCCAGCAGTTCCACTAGCGGGAGGGCCTTCTCCTACAATGAGCAGTTCTTC. Translated, it gives CASSSTSGRAFSYNEQFF.

This chain links TRBV20-1 with TRBJ2-1; 9 positions match TRBD2. CDR1 is DFQATT, CDR2 SNEGSKA, per germline (reference sequence). Trimming at V came to 0 bases and at J to 8 bases, leaving 8 bases not matched to a gene. CDR3 length: 15 residues. CDR3 amino acids: CSARDSRGGRDEQFF. The CDR3 nucleotides read TGCAGTGCTAGAGATTCGCGGGGGGGCCGGGATGAGCAGTTCTTC.

The chain has TRBV5-1 and TRBJ2-5, with 10 nucleotides matching TRBD1. The CDR3 has 15 amino acids. The V and J ends lost 4 bases and 2 bases, in that order; junction bases with no gene match: 5. Germline V gene lookup returns CDR1 SGHRS and CDR2 YFSETQ. Here the CDR3 reads CASSLWGQGQETQYF. As DNA, the CDR3 is TGCGCCAGCAGCCTTTGGGGACAGGGGCAAGAGACCCAGTACTTC.

This chain links TRBV11-2 with TRBJ2-7; the match to TRBD1 covers 9 bases. Germline CDR1 SGHAT, CDR2 FQNNGV. V shed 5 bases and J 8 bases; nucleotides not matched to a gene: 7. This CDR3 has 13 amino acids. The CDR3 DNA reads as TGTGCCAGCAGCCGCGGGACAGGGAAGAAGCAGTACTTC. This translates into CASSRGTGKKQYF.

This clonotype occurred a few times. This chain uses TRBV25-1 with TRBJ2-4; tentative D call: TRBD2 (7 bases). The germline CDR1 and CDR2 sequences are MGHDK and SYGVNS. This CDR3 contains 15 residues. V lost 5 bases to trimming and J lost 8 bases, with 19 bases between them. CDR3 DNA: TGTGCCAGCAGTTTCTCTGGGGGGGCGCAAGACATTCAGTACTTC. It translates to CASSFSGGAQDIQYF.

In this sample, this clonotype turned up a few times. This chain joins TRBV5-1 and TRBJ2-1; 10 bases agree with TRBD2. The J segment lost 3 bases and the V segment lost 4 bases, leaving 10 bases of the junction unmatched. The CDR3 runs to 17 residues. Germline loops: CDR1 SGHRS, CDR2 YFSETQ. The DNA for the CDR3 is TGCGCCAGCAGCCGGGAACCAGGACTAGCGGACTACAATGAGCAGTTCTTC. Amino acids: CASSREPGLADYNEQFF.

This chain uses TRBV12-3 or TRBV12-4 with TRBJ2-7, with 9 bases that match TRBD2. There are 16 residues in the CDR3. V trimming: 5 bases; J trimming: 0 bases; junction bases outside the gene matches: 8. The CDR3 region has the DNA TGTGCCAGCAGTCCTCGGGCTAGCGGGATCTCCTACGAGCAGTACTTC. Encoded protein: CASSPRASGISYEQYF.

This sequence joins TRBV2 and TRBJ2-3, with 9 bases matching TRBD2. The CDR3 is 15 residues long. The V gene end was trimmed by 7 bases and the J gene end by 3 bases; junction bases not matched to a gene: 8. Germline lookup yields CDR1 SNHLY and CDR2 FYNNEI. CDR3 protein: CASMGSGSSTDTQYF. Here the CDR3 DNA reads TGTGCCAGCATGGGTAGCGGGAGTAGTACAGATACGCAGTATTTT.

The chain combines TRBV5-1 with TRBJ2-1, with 14 bases lining up with TRBD2. This CDR3 region has 21 residues. Per germline, CDR1 SGHRS and CDR2 YFSETQ. The V gene end was trimmed by 0 bases and the J gene end by 2 bases; junction bases not matched to a gene: 13. The CDR3 is CASSLELYGTSGGSPYNEQFF. In DNA form, the CDR3 reads TGCGCCAGCAGCTTGGAACTTTACGGGACTAGCGGGGGTTCTCCCTACAATGAGCAGTTCTTC.

The V gene is TRBV2, the J gene TRBJ2-5; 7 bases match TRBD1. The CDR3 loop spans 15 amino acids. Looked up from germline, CDR1 is SNHLY and CDR2 is FYNNEI. V gave up 4 bases and J gave up 0 bases; unmatched junction bases: 5. CDR3 sequence reads: CASSGDSLHQETQYF. The CDR3 DNA sequence: TGTGCCAGCAGTGGGGACAGTTTACACCAAGAGACCCAGTACTTC.

The V and J genes are TRBV7-9 and TRBJ2-3, with TRBD1 matching 7 bases. V gave up 5 bases and J gave up 4 bases; unmatched junction bases: 6. The CDR3 covers 14 residues. Germline V lookup: CDR1 SEHNR, CDR2 FQNEAQ (reference sequence). The CDR3 loop is CASSPRGHPDTQYF. Written as DNA, the CDR3 is TGTGCCAGCAGCCCAAGGGGGCACCCAGATACGCAGTATTTT.

This clonotype was observed a few times. This sequence joins TRBV5-1 and TRBJ1-5; D perhaps matches TRBD1 (5 bases). Germline loops: CDR1 SGHRS, CDR2 YFSETQ. V was pared by 5 bases and J by 0 bases, with 9 bases between. The CDR3 covers 14 residues. The CDR3 DNA reads as TGCGCCAGCAGACAGGACGCTAGCAATCAGCCCCAGCATTTT. It encodes CASRQDASNQPQHF.

V gene TRBV28 combines with J gene TRBJ2-3; maybe TRBD1 (6 bases). Germline-derived CDR1 and CDR2 are MDHEN and SYDVKM. The CDR3 runs 12 residues. V dropped 5 bases and J dropped 7 bases, with 10 bases sitting between them. CDR3 nucleotides: TGTGCCAGCAGTATGACAGGCTATACGCAGTATTTT. Translation gives CASSMTGYTQYF.

The chain is built from TRBV5-1 and TRBJ2-2, with D perhaps TRBD1 or TRBD2 (5 bases each). V lost 4 bases, J lost 4 bases, and 14 bases lay in between. This CDR3 is built from 15 residues. Germline values: CDR1 SGHRS, CDR2 YFSETQ. CDR3 nucleotide sequence: TGCGCCAGCAGCCTTCCACAAGGGACCACCGGGGAGCTGTTTTTT. Its translation is CASSLPQGTTGELFF.

V and J are TRBV28 and TRBJ2-7; D is tentatively TRBD1 or TRBD2 (5 bases each). There are 15 residues in the CDR3. Germline V gene data show CDR1 as MDHEN and CDR2 as SYDVKM. V lost 2 bases, J lost 0 bases, and 11 bases lay in between. The CDR3: CASSLLGVSSYEQYF. DNA for the CDR3: TGTGCCAGCAGTTTACTGGGGGTTAGCTCCTACGAGCAGTACTTC.

The chain recombines TRBV28 with TRBJ2-1, with 7 positions matching TRBD2. The germline V gene has CDR1 MDHEN and CDR2 SYDVKM. The CDR3 is 12 residues long. The CDR3 coding sequence is TGTGCGGCGGGGGTTGTTGTCAATGAGCAGTTCTTC. Protein product: CAAGVVVNEQFF.

The V gene is TRBV5-6, the J gene TRBJ2-6; D may be TRBD1 (6 bases). This CDR3 has 18 amino acids. V was shortened by 5 bases and J by 0 bases, with 18 bases between the two germline ends. Germline V CDR1 and CDR2: SGHDT, YYEEEE. The chain's CDR3 is CASRADRNGLSGANVLTF. CDR3 DNA sequence: TGTGCCAGCAGAGCAGACAGGAACGGTCTCTCTGGGGCCAACGTCCTGACTTTC.

This clonotype was found a few times. The genes are TRBV12-3 or TRBV12-4 and TRBJ2-6; D possibly corresponds to TRBD2 (5 bases). V lost 3 bases, J lost 2 bases, and 8 bases lay in between. CDR3 length: 15 amino acids. The CDR3 loop reads CASSFPGTGANVLTF. As DNA, the CDR3 is TGTGCCAGCAGTTTCCCGGGAACTGGGGCCAACGTCCTGACTTTC.